This TCR beta chain came from a study of blood T cell repertoires in COVID-19. As for the study in general: Acute and convalescent COVID-19 specimens originated in the United States, Italy and Spain.

Clones were sequenced by immunoSEQ multiplex PCR, and TCRdb holds only the in-frame ones, with some missing. Of 5,500 to 6,500 clones in the sample, around nine tenths were seen once. This clonotype was obtained from a human donor in a cohort sampled during active COVID-19. Sequencing input: peripheral blood.

CDR3 in amino acids: CASRLTQGNEQFF. CDR3 bases: TGCGCCAGCAGACTTACGCAGGGGAATGAGCAGTTCTTC. The chain joins TRBV10-2 to TRBJ2-1; D is perhaps TRBD1 (6 bases). With 6 bases removed from V and 7 bases from J, the gap between germline ends came to 13 bases. CDR1 and CDR2 (germline): WSHSY, SAAADI. The CDR3 totals 13 residues.